The T cell receptor beta chain under discussion was sequenced for a study of T cell responses to AZD1222 COVID-19 vaccine. As for the study in general: The study pooled second doses at about 4 or about 12 weeks. Broader study findings: An increase in Spike-specific TCR breadth and depth was observed after two AZD1222 doses.

The length of the CDR3 is 12 residues. CDR1 and CDR2 from the germline V gene are LNHDA and SQIVND (reference sequence). V shed 7 bases, J shed 6 bases, and the junction held 3 bases outside the gene matches. Clones were read by immunoSEQ multiplex PCR, and TCRdb kept only the in-frame ones, dropping some. The sample records 50,000 to 55,000 clones, 65% to 85% being singletons. In the case of this clone: Its antigen is undetermined.

V usage is TRBV19 and J usage is TRBJ1-5, with TRBD1 matching over 7 bases. The sequencing here drew on peripheral blood, taken on day 0 of AZD1222 vaccination. This TCR was sampled from an adult in good health. For the CDR3, the DNA is TGTGCCAGTACGCAGGGGGGTCAGCCCCAGCATTTT. Encoded protein: CASTQGGQPQHF. Combining the CDR3 with reference TRBV19 and TRBJ1-5 gives the whole variable domain DGGITQSPKYLFRKEGQNVTLSCEQNLNHDAMYWYRQDPGQGLRLIYYSQIVNDFQKGDIAEGYSVSREKKESFPLTVTSAQKNPTAFYLCASTQGGQPQHFGDGTRLSIL.